This is a list of T cell receptor beta chains from one sample in a study of metastatic and nonmetastatic thyroid tumors. TCRdb re-analyzed the PCR reads using MiXCR. Of 10,000 to 13,000 clones in the sample, roughly 28% were seen once. Sequencing was done on a sample of tumor tissue. The receptors were gathered from a male donor with papillary thyroid cancer or a benign thyroid nodule (not recorded which). Some clones in this sample may be carry-over from other donors' samples. The CDR3 runs from the conserved cysteine through the conserved F or W.

>16|TRBV6-1|TRBJ2-2
CASSSLIAGVPGELFF
>14|TRBV6-1|TRBJ2-7
CASSPRSPPYEQYF
>12|TRBV19|TRBJ2-7
CASSRLGYEQYF
>15|TRBV6-5|TRBJ2-2
CASSYRDRGYGELLF
>15|TRBV7-2|TRBJ1-5
CASSTRTGSDQPQHF
>12|TRBV6-1|TRBJ2-7
CASRHGSIEQYF
>15|TRBV5-1|TRBJ2-7
CASSRTREQAYEQYF
>15|TRBV19|TRBJ2-3
CASSTSGMSTDTQYF
>13|TRBV5-1|TRBJ2-3
CASSHAGEDTQYF
>12|TRBV4-3|TRBJ1-2
CASSLGGYGYTF
>14|TRBV11-2|TRBJ1-4
CASSWGQGAEKLFF
>15|TRBV4-1|TRBJ2-1
CASSQGEDPYNEQFF
>12|TRBV2|TRBJ2-7
CATGQGINEQYF
>16|TRBV4-3|TRBJ1-2
CASSLEGADYNYGYTF
>15|TRBV20-1|TRBJ1-6
CSARGRDGYNSPLHF
>13|TRBV15|TRBJ1-2
CATSRDQAAGYTF
>16|TRBV12-3/TRBV12-4|TRBJ1-2
CASSPPNSGPLGGYTF
>15|TRBV5-1|TRBJ2-1
CASSTTSGSYNEQFF
>15|TRBV7-2|TRBJ2-7
CASSLGQDISYEQYF
>14|TRBV6-2/TRBV6-3|TRBJ2-7
CASSYSTESYEQYF
>13|TRBV6-1|TRBJ1-1
CASRTGENTEAFF
>17|TRBV6-1|TRBJ1-2
CASVDSIPSEREYGYTF
>14|TRBV6-1|TRBJ2-1
CAGGTAGQYNEQFF
>13|TRBV19|TRBJ2-5
CASSMGGGKTQYF
>17|TRBV4-1|TRBJ2-3
CASSHLSGTSGSDTQYF
>14|TRBV12-3/TRBV12-4|TRBJ2-2
CASTYGTPTGELFF
>14|TRBV6-1|TRBJ1-2
CASIPRAVVYDYTF
>14|TRBV7-2|TRBJ2-5
CASSLGSTGETQYF
>17|TRBV9|TRBJ2-3
CASSHPLAESSTDTQYF
>14|TRBV2|TRBJ2-7
CASRNMGSSYEQYF
>13|TRBV7-6|TRBJ2-2
CASSPGLADELFF
>16|TRBV27|TRBJ2-2
CASSPGPGRITGELFF
>17|TRBV11-1|TRBJ2-5
CSSSVRSGGRGQETQYF
>15|TRBV20-1|TRBJ2-2
CSARVAPRCTGELFF
>15|TRBV12-3/TRBV12-4|TRBJ2-7
CASSRTGQVRSGQYF
>17|TRBV9|TRBJ1-6
CASSVSSAGRSNSPLHF
>14|TRBV10-1|TRBJ2-3
CASSEGRPPDTQYF
>15|TRBV5-8|TRBJ1-6
CASSLVGQGGSPLHF
>14|TRBV27|TRBJ2-7
CASSVGVASYEQYF
>13|TRBV20-1|TRBJ1-2
CSAGQGANYGYTF
>16|TRBV6-2/TRBV6-3|TRBJ2-7
CASSYSPQGGTYEQYF
>13|TRBV10-1|TRBJ2-3
CASSEGSTDTQYF
>13|TRBV3-1|TRBJ1-1
CASSQVMNTEAFF
>14|TRBV5-1|TRBJ1-1
CASSLESGNTEAFF
>16|TRBV27|TRBJ2-7
CASSASSGRSSYEQYF
>16|TRBV24-1|TRBJ2-3
CATREGQGAGTDTQYF
>17|TRBV6-2/TRBV6-3|TRBJ2-7
CASSSSGGFRISYEQYF
>13|TRBV5-1|TRBJ2-7
CAISLVVFYEQYF
>15|TRBV6-1|TRBJ2-2
CASRNRTGVTGELFF
>15|TRBV20-1|TRBJ1-5
CSARPSFGANQPQHF
>15|TRBV11-1|TRBJ2-1
CASSLWGGSVNERFF
>14|TRBV20-1|TRBJ1-6
CSARGTGWGSPLHF
>13|TRBV18|TRBJ2-1
CASSPGLRDYEFF
>18|TRBV6-1|TRBJ1-5
CASSGRVSTGGAYQPQHF
>14|TRBV27|TRBJ2-5
CASRRPGGQETQYF
>17|TRBV7-2|TRBJ2-7
CASTSEDSGRPPYEQYF
>15|TRBV9|TRBJ2-1
CASSAAGSSYNEQFF
>15|TRBV6-4|TRBJ2-3
CASSDSSGGPDTQYF
>16|TRBV20-1|TRBJ1-5
CSARVPAGGGNQPQHF
>15|TRBV5-1|TRBJ1-5
CASSLGQVDLEPQHF